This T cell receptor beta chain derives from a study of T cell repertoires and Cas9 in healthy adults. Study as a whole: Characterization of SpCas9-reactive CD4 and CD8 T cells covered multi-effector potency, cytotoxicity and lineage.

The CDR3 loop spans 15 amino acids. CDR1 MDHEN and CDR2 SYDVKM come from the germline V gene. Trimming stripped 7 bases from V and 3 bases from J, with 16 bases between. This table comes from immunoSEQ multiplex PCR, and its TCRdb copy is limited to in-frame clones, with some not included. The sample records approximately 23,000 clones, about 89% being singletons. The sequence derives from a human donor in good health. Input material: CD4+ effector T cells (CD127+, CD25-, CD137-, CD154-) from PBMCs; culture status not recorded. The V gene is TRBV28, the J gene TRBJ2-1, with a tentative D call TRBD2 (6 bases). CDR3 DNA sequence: TGTGCCAGCATTGCCGGGGGTATGGTCTACAATGAGCAGTTCTTC. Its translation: CASIAGGMVYNEQFF.